This T cell receptor (beta chain) is from a study of blood T cells in healthy people across ages. Sample donors were healthy Caucasian individuals that came from Russia, aged 6 to 90. Isolating PBMCs gave at least 6.5 million of these cells per sample. As to this clonotype: Its antigen is undetermined.

Germline CDR1 is SGHRS and CDR2 is YFSETQ. CDR3 length: 17 amino acids. The V segment lost 3 bases and the J segment 2 bases; nucleotides outside the gene matches: 12. Study-level findings and limits: TCR beta diversity per million T cells fell roughly linearly with age. It was not possible, with unsorted PBMCs, to conclusively compare naive and antigen-experienced cells.

The second PCR ran roughly 6 to 11 cycles with a sample-barcoded 5' primer and J-beta primers. TCRdb itself ran the 5' RACE reads through MiXCR, one entry per CDR3 protein. The sample yields hundreds of thousands of distinct CDR3 sequences, 40% to 55% seen once. The clonotype comes from an elderly man in good health. Sequencing was carried out using blood. The rearrangement links TRBV5-1 to TRBJ2-7, with TRBD1 identical over 9 bases. CDR3 residues: CASSWSLGTGNPYEQYF. DNA for the CDR3: TGCGCCAGCAGCTGGTCTCTAGGGACAGGGAATCCCTACGAGCAGTACTTC.